Below, 7 T cell receptor beta chains from the same sample are listed, as sequenced in a study of blood T cell repertoires in COVID-19. The data were produced by immunoSEQ multiplex PCR, yet TCRdb's version contains in-frame clones alone and is incomplete. The sample lists 120,000 or so clones; roughly 90% were seen once. The specimen was peripheral blood. The source of these receptors is a woman older than 75 with acute or convalescent COVID-19.

The chain uses TRBV7-9 and TRBJ2-7, with D possibly being TRBD1 (5 bases). The CDR3 sequence is 14 residues long. The germline gives CDR1 SEHNR, CDR2 FQNEAQ (reference sequence). V gave up 1 base and J gave up 1 base, with 8 bases separating them. The CDR3 DNA reads TGTGCCAGCAGCTTAGGGACACTATCCTACGAGCAGTACTTC. Amino acids: CASSLGTLSYEQYF.

The chain uses TRBV25-1 and TRBJ1-2; 7 bases match TRBD1. There are 13 residues in the CDR3. The V gene end was trimmed by 6 bases and the J gene end by 6 bases; junction bases not matched to a gene: 7. Germline CDR1 and CDR2: MGHDK and SYGVNS. The CDR3 loop is CASRDKDRHGYTF. CDR3 DNA: TGTGCCAGCAGGGATAAGGACAGGCATGGCTACACCTTC.

The chain combines TRBV3-1 (or the pseudogene TRBV3-2) with TRBJ2-1; D is unclear. Looked up from germline, CDR1 is LGHDT and CDR2 is YNNKEL (reference sequence). With 2 bases removed from V and 2 bases from J, the gap between germline ends came to 4 bases. CDR3 length: 13 residues. The chain's CDR3 is CASSQLPYNEQFF. In DNA form, the CDR3 reads TGTGCCAGCAGCCAACTACCCTACAATGAGCAGTTCTTC.

This clone showed up just once. The chain joins TRBV5-1 to TRBJ1-6; 10 nucleotides agree with TRBD1. The CDR3 consists of 14 residues. Germline-derived CDR1 and CDR2 are SGHRS and YFSETQ. V lost 5 bases and J lost 11; bases outside the gene matches: 7. CDR3 loop: CASRQTGGGAPLHF. CDR3 in DNA: TGCGCCAGCAGGCAGACAGGGGGCGGTGCACCCCTCCACTTT.

The chain is built from TRBV5-1 and TRBJ2-5, with 11 bases identical to TRBD2. CDR1 is SGHRS, CDR2 YFSETQ, per germline. The CDR3 has 14 residues. V trimming: 2 bases; J trimming: 4 bases; junction bases outside the gene matches: 1. Here the CDR3 reads CASSFSGGAETQYF. CDR3 in DNA: TGCGCCAGCAGCTTTAGCGGGGGGGCAGAGACCCAGTACTTC.

The J gene is TRBJ1-5, the V gene TRBV5-1; D might be TRBD1 (5 bases). CDR3 length equals 13 residues. V was cut by 9 bases and J by 11 bases, with 21 bases left in between. Germline V gene data show CDR1 as SGHRS and CDR2 as YFSETQ. The CDR3, as DNA: TGCGCCACCTCACAGGCACGGGCGTTTTCCCAGCATTTT. Translation gives CATSQARAFSQHF.

In its sample, this clone was seen a few times. The J gene is TRBJ1-6, the V gene TRBV19, with TRBD1 identical over 9 bases. The J segment lost 7 bases and the V segment lost 5 bases, leaving 9 bases of the junction unmatched. This CDR3 has 16 residues. CDR1 is LNHDA, CDR2 SQIVND, per germline (reference sequence). The CDR3 region is CASSETLQGANSPLHF. CDR3 DNA sequence: TGTGCCAGTAGTGAGACGTTACAGGGGGCGAATTCACCCCTCCACTTT.